These 7 T cell receptor beta chains were sequenced from one sample in a study of cytomegalovirus exposure and HLA in healthy donors. The PCR was carried out with 60 Vbeta primers and 13 Jbeta primers. Method: immunoSEQ multiplex PCR; TCRdb's copy keeps in-frame clones and lacks some. The sample consists of about 200,000 clones, 83% of them appearing once. Sequencing was performed on PBMCs. The receptors originated from a girl aged 5 to 17 in good health and CMV-seronegative.

This clone showed up just a few times. CDR3 coding DNA: TGTGCCAGCAGCTTCGGAGAGGGTCAGCCCCAGCATTTT. It codes for CASSFGEGQPQHF. The V and J genes are TRBV5-6 and TRBJ1-5; D is ambiguous. The CDR3 sequence is 13 residues long. Germline CDR1 and CDR2: SGHDT and YYEEEE. The V end lost 2 bases, the J end lost 6 bases, and 9 bases lay between the germline ends.

There are a few counts of this clone. The V call is TRBV2, the J call TRBJ1-5, with a tentative D call TRBD1 (5 bases). The V end lost 5 bases, the J end lost 0 bases, and 11 bases lay between the germline ends. The germline V gene encodes CDR1 SNHLY and CDR2 FYNNEI. The CDR3 runs to 15 residues. The CDR3 region has the DNA TGTGCCAGCAGTACTCAGGGAAATAGCAATCAGCCCCAGCATTTT. This codes for CASSTQGNSNQPQHF.

V is TRBV11-2 and J is TRBJ2-2; a weak D match, TRBD1 (6 bases). This CDR3 contains 16 residues. With 4 bases removed from V and 5 bases from J, the gap between germline ends came to 17 bases. The germline V gene encodes CDR1 SGHAT and CDR2 FQNNGV. The CDR3 protein is CASSSRTELRTGELFF. CDR3 nucleotide sequence: TGTGCCAGCAGCTCCCGGACAGAACTGAGGACCGGGGAGCTGTTTTTT.

V and J are TRBV2 and TRBJ1-2; no clear D. Germline V lookup: CDR1 SNHLY, CDR2 FYNNEI. This CDR3 spans 15 amino acids. V was shortened by 4 bases and J by 0 bases, with 12 bases between the two germline ends. For the CDR3, the DNA is TGTGCCAGCAGTGGGGCCACCCGAGCTAACTATGGCTACACCTTC. It is translated as CASSGATRANYGYTF.

The chain employs TRBV30 and TRBJ1-1; D gene uncertain. Germline V gene lookup returns CDR1 GTSNPN and CDR2 SVGIG (reference sequence). Trimming took 4 bases from V and 6 from J, leaving 12 bases between them. This CDR3 is built from 12 residues. This CDR3 is CAWKSPSSEAFF. The CDR3 DNA is TGTGCCTGGAAGAGTCCGTCTTCTGAAGCTTTCTTT.

This chain links TRBV7-8 with TRBJ2-1; no reliable D call. Germline V gives CDR1 SGHVS, CDR2 FQNEAQ. This CDR3 has 14 residues. The V end was cut by 1 base, the J end by 8 bases, with 12 bases between. The CDR3 nucleotides read TGTGCCAGCAGCTTAGATCGCAGGATGTATGAGCAGTTCTTC. Protein product: CASSLDRRMYEQFF.

V usage is TRBV30 and J usage is TRBJ1-3; possible D gene TRBD1, 5 bases. V was trimmed by 3 bases and J by 2 bases, leaving 5 bases between them. CDR1 GTSNPN and CDR2 SVGIG come from the germline V gene (reference sequence). The length of the CDR3 is 12 residues. The chain's CDR3 is CAWRGPGNTIYF. The CDR3 DNA reads as TGTGCCTGGAGGGGGCCTGGAAACACCATATATTTT. The whole variable domain, remainder taken from reference TRBV30 and TRBJ1-3, is SQTIHQWPATLVQPVGSPLSLECTVEGTSNPNLYWYRQAAGRGLQLLFYSVGIGQISSEVPQNLSASRPQDRQFILSSKKLLLSDSGFYLCAWRGPGNTIYFGEGSWLTVV.